This T cell receptor beta chain was captured by sequencing in a study of blood T cell repertoires in COVID-19. On the study more broadly: Donors in the United States, Italy and Spain gave samples during acute or convalescent COVID-19.

CDR3 length: 13 amino acids. Looked up from germline, CDR1 is KGHSH and CDR2 is LQKENI. Trimming shortened V by 3 bases and J by 3 bases, and 6 bases separated the two germline ends. As originally analysed: Amplified reference gene primers provided the basis for estimating nucleated cell counts. Sequenced by immunoSEQ multiplex PCR; TCRdb stores in-frame clones only, minus some. V and J calls and clone size follow that table, whereas D and trimming were derived from the DNA. Here the sample spans approximately 30,000 clones, about 72% being singletons. This TCR was recovered from a woman aged 60-70 years with acute or convalescent COVID-19. The chain combines TRBV18 with TRBJ2-4, with D possibly matching TRBD1 (5 bases). Sequencing was performed on peripheral blood. The CDR3 loop is CASSPDSKNIQYF. DNA for the CDR3: TGTGCCAGCTCACCTGACAGCAAAAACATTCAGTACTTC.